One T cell receptor (beta chain) is described in this entry. The target antigen is unknown. A read error may account for a junction end that differs from germline. There are 11 residues in the CDR3. CDR1 is GTSNPN, CDR2 SVGIG, per germline (reference sequence). Post-ART PBMC samples numbered at least two per donor, and pre-ART ones at least one. This entry is derived from a study of long-term antiretroviral therapy in people with HIV. With survey level as its setting, the immunoSEQ assay was v3.0. Sequencing used immunoSEQ multiplex PCR; TCRdb keeps in-frame clones, though not all of them. Seen here are some 35,000 clones, 80% to 90% observed once, and the top ten hold about 10%. Findings and limits, study-wide: ART adherence was not documented, and neither viral resistance nor therapy changes had any data.

This TCR came from a man between 18 and 35 years old with HIV. The V and J genes are TRBV30 and TRBJ2-5; 7 bases match TRBD1. The sequences come from unsorted PBMCs, collected 2.2 years after starting antiretroviral therapy. Written as DNA, the CDR3 is TGTGCCTGGAGTGAATACAGGGGAGTGAACTTC. It codes for CAWSEYRGVNF. Drawing the rest from reference TRBV30 and TRBJ2-5, the complete variable domain is SQTIHQWPATLVQPVGSPLSLECTVEGTSNPNLYWYRQAAGRGLQLLFYSVGIGQISSEVPQNLSASRPQDRQFILSSKKLLLSDSGFYLCAWSEYRGVNFGPGTRLLVL.